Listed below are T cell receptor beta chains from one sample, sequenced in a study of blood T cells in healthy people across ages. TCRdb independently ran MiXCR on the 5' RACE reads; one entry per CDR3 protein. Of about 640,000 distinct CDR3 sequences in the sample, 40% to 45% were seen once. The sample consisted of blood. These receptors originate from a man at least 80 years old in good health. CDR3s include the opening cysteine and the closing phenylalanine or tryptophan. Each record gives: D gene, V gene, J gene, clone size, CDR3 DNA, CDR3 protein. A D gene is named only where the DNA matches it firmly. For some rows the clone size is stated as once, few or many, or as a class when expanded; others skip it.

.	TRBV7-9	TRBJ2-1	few	TGTGCCAGCAGCGTAGCCCAGGTACAAGAGACCCAGTTCTTC	CASSVAQVQETQFF
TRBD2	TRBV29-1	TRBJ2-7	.	TGCAGCGCATCCCCCTGGGGGGGTAACGAGCAGTACTTC	CSASPWGGNEQYF
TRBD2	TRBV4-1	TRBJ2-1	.	TGCGCCAGCAGCCAAACCCCCTCAGCGGGGGGGAACAATGAGCAGTTCTTC	CASSQTPSAGGNNEQFF
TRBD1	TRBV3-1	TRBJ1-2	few	TGTGCCAGCAGCCCGCGGGACAGGTTGCCCGGCTACACCTTC	CASSPRDRLPGYTF
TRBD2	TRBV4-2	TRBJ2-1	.	TGTGCCAGCAGCCAAGCGGGAGGGCCAAGAGACAATGAGCAGTTCTTC	CASSQAGGPRDNEQFF
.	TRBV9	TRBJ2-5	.	TGTGCCAGCAGCTTACGCAGGGGCAGTGAAGAGACCCAGTACTTC	CASSLRRGSEETQYF
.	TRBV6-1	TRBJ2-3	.	TGTGCCAGCGACGGAGGGGACACAGATACGCAGTATTTT	CASDGGDTDTQYF
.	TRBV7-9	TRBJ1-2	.	TGTGCCAGCAGCTTAGAAGGGACGTACACTCTAAGGGATGGCTACACCTTC	CASSLEGTYTLRDGYTF
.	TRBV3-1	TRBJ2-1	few	.	CARIISVPAAKFGLAGDDEQFF
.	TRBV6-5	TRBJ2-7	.	TGTGCCAGCCGGCTTTTCTTAAGAGGGGAGGCCCAGTACTTC	CASRLFLRGEAQYF
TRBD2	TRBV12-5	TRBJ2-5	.	TGTGCTAGTGGTTTGTCTAAAGGACTAGAGCAGTACTTC	CASGLSKGLEQYF
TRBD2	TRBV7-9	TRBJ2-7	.	TGTGCCAGCAGCATCGCTCGCGGGGGGCGAACGTACGGGCAGTACTTC	CASSIARGGRTYGQYF
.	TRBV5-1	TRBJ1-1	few	TGCGCCAGCAGCTTTACAGGATTCAACACTGAAGCTTTCTTT	CASSFTGFNTEAFF
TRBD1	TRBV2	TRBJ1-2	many	TGTGCCAGCAGTGAAGATGTTAGGGGACAGGGTAAACACACCTTC	CASSEDVRGQGKHTF
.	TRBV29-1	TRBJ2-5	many	TGCAGCGTCGGGGCGGGAGAGACCCAGTACTTC	CSVGAGETQYF